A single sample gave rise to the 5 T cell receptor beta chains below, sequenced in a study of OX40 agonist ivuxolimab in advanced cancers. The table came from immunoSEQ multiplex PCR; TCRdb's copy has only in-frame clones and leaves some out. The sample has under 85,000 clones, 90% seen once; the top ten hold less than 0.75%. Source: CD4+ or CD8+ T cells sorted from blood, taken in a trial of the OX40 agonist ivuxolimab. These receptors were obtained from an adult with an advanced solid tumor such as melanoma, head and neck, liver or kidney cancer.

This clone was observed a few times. The DNA of the CDR3 is TGTGCCAGCAGCTTGGAGATGGGAACAACTAATGAAAAACTGTTTTTT. This codes for CASSLEMGTTNEKLFF. This chain joins TRBV5-8 and TRBJ1-4; D uncertain. CDR1 is SGHTS, CDR2 YDEGEE, per germline. CDR3 length: 16 residues. Trimming removed 0 bases at V and 0 bases at J, with 9 bases between.

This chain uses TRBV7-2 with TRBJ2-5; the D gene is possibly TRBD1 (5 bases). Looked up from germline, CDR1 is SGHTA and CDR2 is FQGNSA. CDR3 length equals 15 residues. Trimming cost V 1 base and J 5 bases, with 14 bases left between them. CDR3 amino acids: CASSLVQAEVETQYF. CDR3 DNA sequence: TGTGCCAGCAGCTTAGTACAGGCCGAGGTTGAGACCCAGTACTTC. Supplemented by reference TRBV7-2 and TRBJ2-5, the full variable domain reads GAGVSQSPSNKVTEKGKDVELRCDPISGHTALYWYRQSLGQGLEFLIYFQGNSAPDKSGLPSDRFSAERTGGSVSTLTIQRTQQEDSAVYLCASSLVQAEVETQYFGPGTRLLVL.

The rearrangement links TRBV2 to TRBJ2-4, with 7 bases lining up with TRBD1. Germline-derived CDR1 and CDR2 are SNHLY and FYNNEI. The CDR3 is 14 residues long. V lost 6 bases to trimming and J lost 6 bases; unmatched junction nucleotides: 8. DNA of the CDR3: TGTGCCAGCAGCGACCGGGACAGCAGAAACATTCAGTACTTC. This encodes CASSDRDSRNIQYF.

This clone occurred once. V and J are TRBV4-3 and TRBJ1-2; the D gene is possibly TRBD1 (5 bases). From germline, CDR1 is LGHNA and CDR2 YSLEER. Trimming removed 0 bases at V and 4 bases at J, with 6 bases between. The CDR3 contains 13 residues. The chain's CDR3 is CASSQDGTYGYTF. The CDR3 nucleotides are TGCGCCAGCAGCCAAGATGGGACCTATGGCTACACCTTC.

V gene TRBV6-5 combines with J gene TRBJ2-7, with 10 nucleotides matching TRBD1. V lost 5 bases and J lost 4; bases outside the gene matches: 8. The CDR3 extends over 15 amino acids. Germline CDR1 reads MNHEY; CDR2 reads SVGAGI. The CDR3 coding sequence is TGTGCCAGCAGTACCCCGGGACAGGGGTTTTACGAGCAGTACTTC. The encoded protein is CASSTPGQGFYEQYF.